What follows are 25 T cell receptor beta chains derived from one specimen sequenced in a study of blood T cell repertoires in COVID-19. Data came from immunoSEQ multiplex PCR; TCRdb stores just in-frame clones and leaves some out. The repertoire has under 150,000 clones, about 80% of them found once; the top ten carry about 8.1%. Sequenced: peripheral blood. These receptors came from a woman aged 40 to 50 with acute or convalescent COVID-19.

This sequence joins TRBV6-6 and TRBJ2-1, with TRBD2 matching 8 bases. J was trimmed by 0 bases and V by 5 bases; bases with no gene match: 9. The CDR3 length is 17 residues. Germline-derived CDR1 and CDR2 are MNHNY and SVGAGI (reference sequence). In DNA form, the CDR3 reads TGTGCCAGCAGTCCCCGCGGGGGGACTAGCTCCTACAATGAGCAGTTCTTC. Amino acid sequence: CASSPRGGTSSYNEQFF.

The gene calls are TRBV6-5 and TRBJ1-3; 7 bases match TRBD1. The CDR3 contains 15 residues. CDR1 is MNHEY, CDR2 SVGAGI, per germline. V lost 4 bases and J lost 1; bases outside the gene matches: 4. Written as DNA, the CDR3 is TGTGCCAGCAGTTCCCCGACAGGGTCTGGAAACACCATATATTTT. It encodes CASSSPTGSGNTIYF.

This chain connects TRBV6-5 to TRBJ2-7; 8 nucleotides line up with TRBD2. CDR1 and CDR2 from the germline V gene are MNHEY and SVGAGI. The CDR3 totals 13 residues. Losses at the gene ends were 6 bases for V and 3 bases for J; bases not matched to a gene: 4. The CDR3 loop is CASRGTSVYEQYF. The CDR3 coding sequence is TGTGCCAGCAGGGGGACTAGTGTCTACGAGCAGTACTTC.

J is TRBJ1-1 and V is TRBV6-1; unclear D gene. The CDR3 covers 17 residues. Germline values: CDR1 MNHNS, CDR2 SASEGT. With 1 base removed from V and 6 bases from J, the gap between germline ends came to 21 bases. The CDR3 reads CASSEGPDISWVPEAFF. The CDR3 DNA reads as TGTGCCAGCAGTGAAGGCCCCGACATATCCTGGGTCCCTGAAGCTTTCTTT.

The CDR3 region is CAIDRTSGYEQYF. CDR3 DNA sequence: TGTGCCATCGATAGGACTAGCGGGTACGAGCAGTACTTC. This rearrangement joins TRBV2 to TRBJ2-7, with 11 bases that match TRBD2. Germline V gene sequence: CDR1 SNHLY, CDR2 FYNNEI. The V gene end was trimmed by 10 bases and the J gene end by 4 bases; junction bases not matched to a gene: 6. CDR3 length equals 13 residues.

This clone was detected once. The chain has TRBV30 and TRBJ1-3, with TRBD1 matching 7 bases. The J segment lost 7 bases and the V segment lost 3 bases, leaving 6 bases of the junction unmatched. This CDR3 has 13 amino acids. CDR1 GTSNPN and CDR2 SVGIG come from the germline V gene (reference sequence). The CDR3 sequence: CAWRRLGGNTIYF. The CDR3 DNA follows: TGTGCCTGGAGGCGGTTAGGGGGCAACACCATATATTTT.

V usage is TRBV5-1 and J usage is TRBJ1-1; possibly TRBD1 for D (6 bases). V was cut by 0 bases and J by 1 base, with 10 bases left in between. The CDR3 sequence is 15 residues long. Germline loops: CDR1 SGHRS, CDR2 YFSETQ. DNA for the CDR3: TGCGCCAGCAGCTTGGGAACAGGGCCGAACACTGAAGCTTTCTTT. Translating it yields CASSLGTGPNTEAFF.

CDR3 DNA: TGTGCCAGCAGTGAAGCCGGTAGGGGTGGTGGCTACACCTTC. Amino acid sequence: CASSEAGRGGGYTF. The V gene is TRBV6-1, the J gene TRBJ1-2; a possible D gene is TRBD1 (5 bases). Trimming removed 0 bases from V and 7 bases from J, with 12 bases in between. This CDR3 spans 14 amino acids. Germline CDR1 is MNHNS and CDR2 is SASEGT.

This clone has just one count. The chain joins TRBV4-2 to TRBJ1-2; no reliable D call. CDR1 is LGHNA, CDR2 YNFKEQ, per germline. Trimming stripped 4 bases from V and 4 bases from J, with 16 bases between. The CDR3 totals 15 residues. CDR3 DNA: TGTGCCAGCAGCCGGGATGGGTGGGGAGGCTATGGCTACACCTTC. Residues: CASSRDGWGGYGYTF.

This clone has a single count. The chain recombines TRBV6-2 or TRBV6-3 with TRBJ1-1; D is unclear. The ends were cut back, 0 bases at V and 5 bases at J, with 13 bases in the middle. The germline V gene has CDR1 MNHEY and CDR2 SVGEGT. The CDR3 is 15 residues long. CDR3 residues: CASSYSRVDGTEAFF. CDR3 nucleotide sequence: TGTGCCAGCAGTTACTCGCGGGTAGACGGGACTGAAGCTTTCTTT.

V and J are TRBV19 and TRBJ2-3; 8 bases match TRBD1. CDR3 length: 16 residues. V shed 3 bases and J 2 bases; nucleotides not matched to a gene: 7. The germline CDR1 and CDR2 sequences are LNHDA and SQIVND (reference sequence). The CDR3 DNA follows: TGTGCCAGTAGTATCGGACAGGGCGCCAACACAGATACGCAGTATTTT. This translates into CASSIGQGANTDTQYF.

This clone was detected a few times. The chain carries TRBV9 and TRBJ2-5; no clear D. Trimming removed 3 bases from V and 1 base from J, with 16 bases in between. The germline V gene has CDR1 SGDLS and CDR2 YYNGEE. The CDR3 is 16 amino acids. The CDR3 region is CASSATPFLLQETQYF. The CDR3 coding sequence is TGTGCCAGCAGCGCCACTCCCTTCCTCCTCCAAGAGACCCAGTACTTC.

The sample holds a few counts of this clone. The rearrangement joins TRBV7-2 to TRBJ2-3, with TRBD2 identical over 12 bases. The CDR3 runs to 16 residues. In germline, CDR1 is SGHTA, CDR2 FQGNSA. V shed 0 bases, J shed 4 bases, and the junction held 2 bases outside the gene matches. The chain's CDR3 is CASSLALAGGPDTQYF. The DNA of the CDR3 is TGTGCCAGCAGCTTAGCGCTAGCGGGGGGGCCAGATACGCAGTATTTT.

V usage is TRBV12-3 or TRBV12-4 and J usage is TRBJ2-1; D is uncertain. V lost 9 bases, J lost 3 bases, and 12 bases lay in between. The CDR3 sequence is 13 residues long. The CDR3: CASRVLDYNEQFF. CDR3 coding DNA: TGTGCCAGTAGAGTCTTAGACTACAATGAGCAGTTCTTC.

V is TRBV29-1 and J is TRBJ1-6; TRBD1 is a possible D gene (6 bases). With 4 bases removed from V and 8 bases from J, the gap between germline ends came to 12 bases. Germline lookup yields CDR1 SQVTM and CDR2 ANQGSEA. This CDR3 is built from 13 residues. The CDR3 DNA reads TGCAGCGTTGCCAGGGGCGAGGATTCACCCCTCCACTTT. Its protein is CSVARGEDSPLHF.

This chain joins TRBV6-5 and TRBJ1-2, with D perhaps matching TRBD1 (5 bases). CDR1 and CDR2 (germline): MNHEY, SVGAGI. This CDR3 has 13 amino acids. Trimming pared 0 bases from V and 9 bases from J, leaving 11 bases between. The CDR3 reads CASSYSRDSSYTF. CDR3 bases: TGTGCCAGCAGTTACTCTCGAGACAGTAGCTACACCTTC.

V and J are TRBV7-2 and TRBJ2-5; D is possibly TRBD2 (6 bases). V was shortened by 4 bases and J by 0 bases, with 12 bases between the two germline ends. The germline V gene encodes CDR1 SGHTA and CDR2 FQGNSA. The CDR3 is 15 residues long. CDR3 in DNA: TGTGCCAGCAGCTCCCAGGTAGCGGACCAAGAGACCCAGTACTTC. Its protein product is CASSSQVADQETQYF.

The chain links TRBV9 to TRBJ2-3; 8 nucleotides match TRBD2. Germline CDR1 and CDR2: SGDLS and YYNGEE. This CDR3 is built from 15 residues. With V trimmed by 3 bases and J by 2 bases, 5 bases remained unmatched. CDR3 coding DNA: TGTGCCAGCAGCGCCGGGGGGGCAATCACAGATACGCAGTATTTT. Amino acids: CASSAGGAITDTQYF.

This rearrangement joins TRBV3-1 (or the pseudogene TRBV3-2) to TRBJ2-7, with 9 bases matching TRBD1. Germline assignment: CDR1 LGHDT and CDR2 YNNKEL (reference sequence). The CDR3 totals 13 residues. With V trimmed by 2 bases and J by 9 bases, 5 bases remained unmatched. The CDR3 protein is CASSQRDRVVQYF. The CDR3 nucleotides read TGTGCCAGCAGCCAAAGGGACAGGGTTGTGCAGTACTTC.

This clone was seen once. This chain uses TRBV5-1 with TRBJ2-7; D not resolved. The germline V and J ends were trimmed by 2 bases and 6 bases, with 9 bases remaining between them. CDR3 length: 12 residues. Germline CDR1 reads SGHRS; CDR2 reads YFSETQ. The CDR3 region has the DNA TGCGCCAGCAGCTTCTCAGACTCCGAGCAGTACTTC. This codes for CASSFSDSEQYF.

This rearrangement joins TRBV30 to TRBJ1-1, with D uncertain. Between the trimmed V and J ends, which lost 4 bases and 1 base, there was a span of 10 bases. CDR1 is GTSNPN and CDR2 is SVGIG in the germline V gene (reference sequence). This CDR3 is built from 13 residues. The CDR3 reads CAWNPDSNTEAFF. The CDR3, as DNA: TGTGCCTGGAACCCAGATTCGAACACTGAAGCTTTCTTT.

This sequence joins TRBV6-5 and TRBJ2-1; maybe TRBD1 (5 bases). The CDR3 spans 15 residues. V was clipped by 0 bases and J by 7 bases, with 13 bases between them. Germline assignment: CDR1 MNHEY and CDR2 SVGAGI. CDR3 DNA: TGTGCCAGCAGTTACTCGGTCAGGGTGTCGAATGAGCAGTTCTTC. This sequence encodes CASSYSVRVSNEQFF.

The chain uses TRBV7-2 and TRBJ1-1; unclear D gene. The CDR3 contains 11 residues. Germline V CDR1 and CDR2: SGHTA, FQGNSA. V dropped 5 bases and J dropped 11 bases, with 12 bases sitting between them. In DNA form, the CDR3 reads TGTGCCAGCAGCCCCTCCGCCGGGGCTTTCTTT. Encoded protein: CASSPSAGAFF.

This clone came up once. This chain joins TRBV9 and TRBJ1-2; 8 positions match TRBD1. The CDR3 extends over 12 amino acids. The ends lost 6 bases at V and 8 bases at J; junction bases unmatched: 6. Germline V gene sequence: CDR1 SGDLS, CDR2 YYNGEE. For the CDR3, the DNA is TGTGCCAGCAACGACAGGGGAAGAGGCTACACCTTC. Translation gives CASNDRGRGYTF.

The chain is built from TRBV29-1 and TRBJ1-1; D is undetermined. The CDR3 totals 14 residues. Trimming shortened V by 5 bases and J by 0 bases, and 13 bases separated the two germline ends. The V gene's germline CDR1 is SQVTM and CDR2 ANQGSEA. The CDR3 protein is CSVHSEGLNTEAFF. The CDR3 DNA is TGCAGCGTTCACAGTGAAGGATTGAACACTGAAGCTTTCTTT.